These T cell receptor beta chains were read from a single sample in a study of shared clonotypes between healthy human individuals. Sequenced by immunoSEQ multiplex PCR; TCRdb stores in-frame clones only, minus some. The table has about 1 million clones, 65% to 75% seen once. The sequenced material came from memory CD4+ T cells sorted from blood. These receptors all stem from a man aged 18 to 30 in good health. Each CDR3 is given with its conserved first and last residue. Each record gives: D gene, J gene, V gene, CDR3 length, clone size, CDR3 DNA, CDR3 protein. D genes are given only for firm matches. A row's size may be missing; if present it is once, few, many or a size class.

d_gene: .
j_gene: TRBJ1-5
v_gene: TRBV4-3
len: 15
abundance: .
CDR3nt: TGCGCCAGCAGCCAAAATTTGAAGAGCAATCAGCCCCAGCATTTT
CDR3aa: CASSQNLKSNQPQHF

d_gene: TRBD1
j_gene: TRBJ1-6
v_gene: TRBV6-1
len: 16
abundance: .
CDR3nt: TGTGCCAGCAGTGAAGATAGGGGACAGGCCGGACAATTACTCCACTTT
CDR3aa: CASSEDRGQAGQLLHF

d_gene: TRBD2
j_gene: TRBJ2-1
v_gene: TRBV11-3
len: 15
abundance: .
CDR3nt: TGTGCCAGCAGCCAACTAGCGGGGTCTTTCAATGAGCAGTTCTTC
CDR3aa: CASSQLAGSFNEQFF

d_gene: .
j_gene: TRBJ2-1
v_gene: TRBV21-1
len: 16
abundance: few
CDR3nt: TGTGCCAGCAACTCCCGTCATAGGGCAAGATGGGATGAGCAGTTCTTC
CDR3aa: CASNSRHRARWDEQFF

d_gene: .
j_gene: TRBJ2-7
v_gene: TRBV2
len: 14
abundance: .
CDR3nt: TGTGCCACCCAGCACGGGGGCGCATATAACGAGCAGTACTTC
CDR3aa: CATQHGGAYNEQYF

d_gene: .
j_gene: TRBJ2-1
v_gene: TRBV10-3
len: 13
abundance: .
CDR3nt: TGTGCCACTACGATTAGCGGCGAAACGGAGCAGTTCTTC
CDR3aa: CATTISGETEQFF

d_gene: .
j_gene: TRBJ2-1
v_gene: TRBV19
len: 14
abundance: few
CDR3nt: TGTGCCAGTAGTCCGGATGGAGCGGGTGGCCATACGTTCTTC
CDR3aa: CASSPDGAGGHTFF

d_gene: .
j_gene: TRBJ2-1
v_gene: TRBV7-7
len: 14
abundance: .
CDR3nt: TGTGCTAGCAGCTTAGGGACACGAGGGACTGAGCAGTTCTTC
CDR3aa: CASSLGTRGTEQFF

d_gene: TRBD1
j_gene: TRBJ2-7
v_gene: TRBV6-6
len: 14
abundance: .
CDR3nt: TGTGCCAGCAGGGCGGGACAGGGCTCCTACGAGCAGTACTTC
CDR3aa: CASRAGQGSYEQYF

d_gene: .
j_gene: TRBJ2-5
v_gene: TRBV7-8
len: 12
abundance: few
CDR3nt: TGTGCCAGCAGCTCGAACGCCCAGACCCAGTACTTC
CDR3aa: CASSSNAQTQYF

d_gene: .
j_gene: TRBJ1-2
v_gene: TRBV10-3
len: 13
abundance: .
CDR3nt: TGTGCCATCAGTGGGTCGGGTTGGGGTGGCTACACCTTC
CDR3aa: CAISGSGWGGYTF

d_gene: .
j_gene: TRBJ1-1
v_gene: TRBV7-9
len: 13
abundance: few
CDR3nt: TGTGCCAGCAGCTTGGGAGCAAACACTGAAGCTTTCTTT
CDR3aa: CASSLGANTEAFF

d_gene: .
j_gene: TRBJ1-2
v_gene: TRBV27
len: 14
abundance: .
CDR3nt: TGTGCCAGCAGTTCCGTCGACGGGATTCATGGCTACACCTTC
CDR3aa: CASSSVDGIHGYTF

d_gene: .
j_gene: TRBJ2-7
v_gene: TRBV4-2
len: 14
abundance: .
CDR3nt: TGTGCCAGCAGCCAAGGAATAGGGTGGGGCGAGCAGTACTTC
CDR3aa: CASSQGIGWGEQYF

d_gene: TRBD1
j_gene: TRBJ1-5
v_gene: TRBV19
len: 15
abundance: .
CDR3nt: TGTGCCAGTAGTGTCCAACAGGGGTACAATCAGCCCCAGCATTTT
CDR3aa: CASSVQQGYNQPQHF

d_gene: .
j_gene: TRBJ2-3
v_gene: TRBV5-1
len: 17
abundance: once
CDR3nt: TGCGCCAGCAGCTTGGCCTCTTCTAGCGCTAGCACAGATACGCAGTATTTT
CDR3aa: CASSLASSSASTDTQYF

d_gene: .
j_gene: TRBJ1-4
v_gene: TRBV7-8
len: 13
abundance: .
CDR3nt: TGTGCCAGCAGCCGGACAAGAAATGAAAAACTGTTTTTT
CDR3aa: CASSRTRNEKLFF

d_gene: .
j_gene: TRBJ2-3
v_gene: TRBV7-8
len: 14
abundance: few
CDR3nt: TGTGCCAGCAGCTTACAGGGGTGGGAGGATACGCAGTATTTT
CDR3aa: CASSLQGWEDTQYF

d_gene: .
j_gene: TRBJ1-3
v_gene: TRBV5-4
len: 13
abundance: .
CDR3nt: TGTGCCAGCATGGACAGCTCTGGAAACACCATATATTTT
CDR3aa: CASMDSSGNTIYF

d_gene: .
j_gene: TRBJ2-6
v_gene: TRBV5-1
len: 18
abundance: .
CDR3nt: TGCGCCAGCAGCTCCCCGGACGGCATCCGCTCTGGGGCCAACGTCCTGACTTTC
CDR3aa: CASSSPDGIRSGANVLTF

d_gene: .
j_gene: TRBJ1-5
v_gene: TRBV19
len: 17
abundance: many
CDR3nt: TGTGCCAGCAAACCTCTCCAGGGAGGTGGGAGCAATCAGCCCCAGCATTTT
CDR3aa: CASKPLQGGGSNQPQHF

d_gene: TRBD1
j_gene: TRBJ1-4
v_gene: TRBV6-5
len: 14
abundance: .
CDR3nt: TGTGCCAGCAGCGTGACAGGGGAGATTGAAAAACTGTTTTTT
CDR3aa: CASSVTGEIEKLFF